This entry lists 21 T cell receptor beta chains sequenced from one sample in a study of blood T cell repertoires in COVID-19. Sequencing was performed with immunoSEQ multiplex PCR; in TCRdb, only in-frame clones are kept and a portion is missing. The sample comprises approximately 70,000 clones, 90% to 95% of which are singletons, and approximately 7% rests with the top ten. The sequencing sample was made of peripheral blood. The receptors were gathered from a man aged 35 to 55 with COVID-19, enrolled during active disease.

With regard to this clone: A read error may produce the germline difference seen at one junction end. The chain couples TRBV11-2 to TRBJ2-3, with a possible D match to TRBD2 (6 bases). The CDR3 runs 15 residues. Per germline, CDR1 SGHAT and CDR2 FQNNGV. The CDR3 coding sequence is TGTGCCAGCAGCGTAGAGGCGGGGAGCACAGATACGCAGTATTTT. Translating gives CASSVEAGSTDTQYF.

The sample holds one count of this clone. V and J are TRBV5-1 and TRBJ1-2; TRBD1 might be the D (5 bases). The CDR3 length is 15 residues. Germline lookup yields CDR1 SGHRS and CDR2 YFSETQ. The V end lost 4 bases, the J end lost 4 bases, and 17 bases lay between the germline ends. CDR3 region: CASSTTGGGGYGYTF. The DNA of the CDR3 is TGCGCCAGCAGCACCACTGGCGGGGGGGGCTATGGCTACACCTTC. Complete variable domain (other parts from reference TRBV5-1 and TRBJ1-2): KAGVTQTPRYLIKTRGQQVTLSCSPISGHRSVSWYQQTPGQGLQFLFEYFSETQRNKGNFPGRFSGRQFSNSRSEMNVSTLELGDSALYLCASSTTGGGGYGYTFGSGTRLTVV.

This rearrangement joins TRBV9 to TRBJ1-4, with unresolved D. V lost 0 bases, J lost 10 bases, and 7 bases lay in between. CDR1 SGDLS and CDR2 YYNGEE come from the germline V gene. The CDR3 sequence is 12 residues long. The CDR3 nucleotides are TGTGCCAGCAGCGTAGAGGAGGGAAAACTGTTTTTT. It specifies CASSVEEGKLFF.

The rearrangement links TRBV30 to TRBJ1-2; TRBD1 agrees at 9 bases. V trimming: 4 bases; J trimming: 7 bases; junction bases outside the gene matches: 7. The CDR3 covers 13 residues. From germline, CDR1 is GTSNPN and CDR2 SVGIG (reference sequence). CDR3: CAWTRGQGVGYTF. The CDR3 nucleotides read TGTGCCTGGACTAGGGGACAGGGAGTTGGCTACACCTTC.

V usage is TRBV14 and J usage is TRBJ1-5; TRBD1 aligns across 9 bases. The CDR3 contains 21 residues. Germline trimming cut 1 base from V and 0 bases from J; bases unmatched to any gene: 16. From germline, CDR1 is SGHDN and CDR2 FVKESK. The CDR3 DNA reads TGTGCCAGCAGCCAAGCTCGGGCCAGGGACAGGGTTGTCCATAGCAATCAGCCCCAGCATTTT. Residues: CASSQARARDRVVHSNQPQHF.

This clone has only one observation. The chain recombines TRBV5-1 with TRBJ2-3; 13 positions match TRBD2. The CDR3 has 16 amino acids. The V gene end was trimmed by 3 bases and the J gene end by 2 bases; junction bases not matched to a gene: 3. From germline, CDR1 is SGHRS and CDR2 YFSETQ. The CDR3 here is CASSSGLAGYTDTQYF. The CDR3 nucleotides are TGCGCCAGCAGCTCGGGACTAGCGGGGTACACAGATACGCAGTATTTT.

V gene TRBV3-1 (or the pseudogene TRBV3-2) combines with J gene TRBJ1-1, with D possibly TRBD1 on 5 matching bases. The CDR3 is made up of 13 amino acids. Germline CDR1 reads LGHDT; CDR2 reads YNNKEL (reference sequence). The germline V and J ends were trimmed by 6 bases and 1 base, with 9 bases remaining between them. For the CDR3, the DNA is TGTGCCAGCAGGTCCCAGGGGAACACTGAAGCTTTCTTT. This translates into CASRSQGNTEAFF.

The chain employs TRBV3-1 (or the pseudogene TRBV3-2) and TRBJ1-5; 7 nucleotides match TRBD1. Germline assignment: CDR1 LGHDT and CDR2 YNNKEL (reference sequence). The CDR3 spans 15 residues. J lost 7 bases, V lost 0 bases, and 6 bases had no gene match. In nucleotides, the CDR3 is TGTGCCAGCAGCCAAGAACAGGGGCTGGGGCAGCCCCAGCATTTT. Translated, it gives CASSQEQGLGQPQHF.

The chain employs TRBV23-1 and TRBJ1-6, with D maybe TRBD1 (6 bases). TRBV23-1 carries the ORF label, with uncertain function. The germline V and J ends were trimmed by 8 bases and 8 bases, with 16 bases remaining between them. There are 14 residues in the CDR3. CDR3 residues: CASALGQGYSPLHF. The CDR3 nucleotides are TGCGCCAGCGCCTTAGGGCAGGGGTATTCACCCCTCCACTTT.

This clone was recorded once. The chain is built from TRBV10-1 and TRBJ1-1; D is unclear. The CDR3 totals 14 residues. The ends were cut back, 2 bases at V and 1 base at J, with 8 bases in the middle. Germline CDR1 WNHNN, CDR2 SYGVQD (reference sequence). CDR3 DNA: TGCGCCAGCAGTGAGCGGGTGGGGAACACTGAAGCTTTCTTT. This codes for CASSERVGNTEAFF.

The chain links TRBV9 to TRBJ1-4; 10 nucleotides line up with TRBD1. Germline assignment: CDR1 SGDLS and CDR2 YYNGEE. Unmatched junction bases numbered 11, after V lost 7 bases and J lost 5 bases. This CDR3 has 16 amino acids. CDR3 protein: CASSQTGGLLNEKLFF. The CDR3 DNA is TGTGCCAGCTCCCAGACAGGGGGCCTACTCAATGAAAAACTGTTTTTT.

The V call is TRBV5-1, the J call TRBJ2-1, with a weak D call TRBD1 (5 bases). Germline V gives CDR1 SGHRS, CDR2 YFSETQ. V lost 2 bases to trimming and J lost 2 bases, with 14 bases between them. This CDR3 spans 16 amino acids. The CDR3 nucleotides are TGCGCCAGCAGCTTTGCTGAGACAGTGACCTACAATGAGCAGTTCTTC. Its translation: CASSFAETVTYNEQFF.

V and J are TRBV19 and TRBJ2-1, with 9 bases lining up with TRBD2. Germline V gene sequence: CDR1 LNHDA, CDR2 SQIVND (reference sequence). This CDR3 is 17 amino acids long. Trimming took 1 base from V and 2 from J; bases not matched to a gene: 6. The CDR3 sequence is CASSIASRGGAYNEQFF. The CDR3, as DNA: TGTGCCAGTAGTATAGCCTCCCGCGGGGGGGCCTACAATGAGCAGTTCTTC.

J is TRBJ1-1 and V is TRBV30; 7 nucleotides align to TRBD1. CDR3 length equals 15 residues. Looked up from germline, CDR1 is GTSNPN and CDR2 is SVGIG (reference sequence). The trim removed 0 bases at V and 8 bases at J, leaving 12 bases unmatched. CDR3 residues: CAWSVLDREFTEAFF. In DNA form, the CDR3 reads TGTGCCTGGAGTGTACTCGACAGGGAGTTTACCGAAGCTTTCTTT.

The V gene is TRBV5-4, the J gene TRBJ2-1; 8 nucleotides agree with TRBD1. This CDR3 comprises 14 residues. V dropped 0 bases and J dropped 8; count of bases not matched to a gene: 4. In germline, CDR1 is SGHNT, CDR2 YYREEE (reference sequence). CDR3: CASSLGTGTDEQFF. The CDR3 region has the DNA TGTGCCAGCAGCTTGGGGACAGGGACGGATGAGCAGTTCTTC.

The rearrangement links TRBV19 to TRBJ1-5, with TRBD1 matching over 8 bases. The ends lost 6 bases at V and 7 bases at J; junction bases unmatched: 8. CDR1 and CDR2 from the germline V gene are LNHDA and SQIVND (reference sequence). This CDR3 is built from 14 residues. CDR3 nucleotide sequence: TGTGCCAGTAGCTTGGGGACAGGCCAGCAGCCCCAGCATTTT. This codes for CASSLGTGQQPQHF.

For the CDR3, the DNA is TGTGGAGCTTCCGGGGGGTACTTC. This sequence encodes CGASGGYF. This rearrangement joins TRBV7-3 to TRBJ2-7; D is possibly TRBD2 (6 bases). The CDR3 loop spans 8 amino acids. Per germline, CDR1 SGHTA and CDR2 FQGTGA.

This clone was observed once. V is TRBV30 and J is TRBJ1-3; no firm D call. The CDR3 extends over 15 amino acids. With 1 base removed from V and 0 bases from J, the gap between germline ends came to 10 bases. Germline V gene lookup returns CDR1 GTSNPN and CDR2 SVGIG (reference sequence). The CDR3 protein is CAWSGLTSSGNTIYF. The CDR3 region has the DNA TGTGCCTGGAGTGGACTAACTAGCTCTGGAAACACCATATATTTT.

The V and J genes are TRBV6-5 and TRBJ2-7; 7 nucleotides match TRBD1. The V gene end was trimmed by 8 bases and the J gene end by 2 bases; junction bases not matched to a gene: 6. CDR1 and CDR2 from the germline V gene are MNHEY and SVGAGI. The CDR3 runs to 13 residues. CDR3: CASSGTATYEQYF. The DNA for the CDR3 is TGTGCCAGCTCAGGGACAGCTACCTACGAGCAGTACTTC.

The genes are TRBV6-5 and TRBJ2-7; D is possibly TRBD1 (5 bases). V was shortened by 7 bases and J by 6 bases, with 19 bases between the two germline ends. The CDR3 sequence is 14 residues long. The V gene's germline CDR1 is MNHEY and CDR2 SVGAGI. CDR3 protein: CASNTGFQGGEQYF. CDR3 bases: TGTGCCAGCAACACAGGCTTCCAGGGTGGCGAGCAGTACTTC.

This chain connects TRBV19 to TRBJ1-5, with D uncertain. CDR3 size: 16 residues. Trimming removed 0 bases at V and 6 bases at J, with 15 bases between. CDR1 and CDR2 (germline): LNHDA, SQIVND (reference sequence). The CDR3 spells CASSIDRSGRTQPQHF. CDR3 DNA sequence: TGTGCCAGTAGTATAGATAGATCGGGGAGGACTCAGCCCCAGCATTTT.